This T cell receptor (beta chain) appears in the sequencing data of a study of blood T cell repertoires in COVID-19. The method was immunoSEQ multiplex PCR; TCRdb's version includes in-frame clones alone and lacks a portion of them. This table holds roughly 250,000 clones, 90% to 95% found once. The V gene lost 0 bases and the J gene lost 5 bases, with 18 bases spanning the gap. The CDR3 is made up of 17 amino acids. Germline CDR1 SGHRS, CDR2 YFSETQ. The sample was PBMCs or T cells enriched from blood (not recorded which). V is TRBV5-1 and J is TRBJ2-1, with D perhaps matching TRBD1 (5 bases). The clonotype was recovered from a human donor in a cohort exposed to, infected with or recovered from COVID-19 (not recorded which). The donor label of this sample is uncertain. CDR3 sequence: CASSLDLHRRGNNEQFF. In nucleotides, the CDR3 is TGCGCCAGCAGCTTGGATTTACACAGAAGGGGCAACAATGAGCAGTTCTTC.